Presented here are 24 T cell receptor beta chains from one specimen sequenced in a study of Ad26.COV2.S vaccination and SARS-CoV-2 variants. Assay used: immunoSEQ multiplex PCR; TCRdb lists only in-frame clones, some missing. The data contain 330,000 or so clones, 90% of them singletons. Treatment denoted: some 20 received Ad26.COV2.S at low or high dose, single or two shots; several received placebo; per-sample allocation not given. Sampling took place 63 days after the first vaccine or placebo injection. Here the sequenced sample was peripheral blood, taken in a trial of Ad26.COV2.S vaccine versus placebo. All receptors derive from a person aged 18-65 years who received the Ad26.COV2.S COVID-19 vaccine or a placebo.

This rearrangement joins TRBV19 to TRBJ2-7; D ambiguous. The CDR3 runs 15 residues. Trimming shortened V by 1 base and J by 3 bases, and 13 bases separated the two germline ends. Germline V CDR1 and CDR2: LNHDA, SQIVND (reference sequence). CDR3: CASSIGRAKYYEQYF. The CDR3 DNA reads TGTGCCAGTAGTATAGGACGGGCGAAGTACTACGAGCAGTACTTC. The full variable domain, its missing parts supplied by reference TRBV19 and TRBJ2-7, is DGGITQSPKYLFRKEGQNVTLSCEQNLNHDAMYWYRQDPGQGLRLIYYSQIVNDFQKGDIAEGYSVSREKKESFPLTVTSAQKNPTAFYLCASSIGRAKYYEQYFGPGTRLTVT.

A few counts support this clone. This chain links TRBV5-1 with TRBJ2-6; 10 bases map to TRBD1. CDR3 length equals 19 residues. Germline-derived CDR1 and CDR2 are SGHRS and YFSETQ. V lost 2 bases to trimming and J lost 0 bases; unmatched junction nucleotides: 8. In DNA form, the CDR3 reads TGCGCCAGCAGCTTCCCCGATGGGACAGGGGCCTCTGGGGCCAACGTCCTGACTTTC. Residues: CASSFPDGTGASGANVLTF.

This clone has only one observation. The rearrangement joins TRBV28 to TRBJ1-1; a weak D match, TRBD1 (5 bases). Germline CDR1 MDHEN, CDR2 SYDVKM. V was clipped by 7 bases and J by 3 bases, with 12 bases between them. The CDR3 spans 13 residues. The CDR3 is CASTPHRYTEAFF. For the CDR3, the DNA is TGTGCCAGCACTCCCCACAGGTACACTGAAGCTTTCTTT.

In DNA, the CDR3 is TGTGCCAGCAGCTTGGTGAGGATCTATGGCTACACCTTC. This encodes CASSLVRIYGYTF. This rearrangement joins TRBV5-8 to TRBJ1-2; D gene unclear. The germline CDR1 and CDR2 sequences are SGHTS and YDEGEE. Trimming cost V 0 bases and J 4 bases, with 7 bases left between them. This CDR3 spans 13 amino acids.

The chain has TRBV11-2 and TRBJ2-1, with a weak D call TRBD2 (6 bases). The CDR3 spans 14 residues. Germline assignment: CDR1 SGHAT and CDR2 FQNNGV. The germline V and J ends were trimmed by 9 bases and 7 bases, with 19 bases remaining between them. In DNA, the CDR3 is TGTGCCAGTTCTAGCGTGAGAAAGTGGAATGAGCAGTTCTTC. Residues: CASSSVRKWNEQFF.

The chain links TRBV5-1 to TRBJ1-1; D remains unclear. This CDR3 comprises 13 residues. Germline V gene sequence: CDR1 SGHRS, CDR2 YFSETQ. With 3 bases removed from V and 1 base from J, the gap between germline ends came to 7 bases. The CDR3 is CASSSDSNTEAFF. The CDR3 DNA is TGCGCCAGCAGCTCTGATTCGAACACTGAAGCTTTCTTT. Supplemented by reference TRBV5-1 and TRBJ1-1, the full variable domain reads KAGVTQTPRYLIKTRGQQVTLSCSPISGHRSVSWYQQTPGQGLQFLFEYFSETQRNKGNFPGRFSGRQFSNSRSEMNVSTLELGDSALYLCASSSDSNTEAFFGQGTRLTVV.

V and J are TRBV19 and TRBJ1-5; 8 nucleotides agree with TRBD1. This CDR3 has 15 amino acids. V dropped 4 bases and J dropped 6; count of bases not matched to a gene: 8. From germline, CDR1 is LNHDA and CDR2 SQIVND (reference sequence). CDR3: CASSSLGQGSQPQHF. The CDR3 DNA sequence: TGTGCCAGTAGTAGTCTAGGACAGGGATCTCAGCCCCAGCATTTT.

The chain links TRBV5-5 to TRBJ2-1; 7 nucleotides agree with TRBD2. V dropped 0 bases and J dropped 4; count of bases not matched to a gene: 4. This CDR3 is built from 15 residues. Germline assignment: CDR1 SGHKS and CDR2 YYEKEE (reference sequence). The CDR3 DNA follows: TGTGCCAGCAGCTTGGGTAGCGGGCCGTACAATGAGCAGTTCTTC. As protein: CASSLGSGPYNEQFF. Drawing the rest from reference TRBV5-5 and TRBJ2-1, the complete variable domain is DAGVTQSPTHLIKTRGQQVTLRCSPISGHKSVSWYQQVLGQGPQFIFQYYEKEERGRGNFPDRFSARQFPNYSSELNVNALLLGDSALYLCASSLGSGPYNEQFFGPGTRLTVL.

The chain recombines TRBV7-8 with TRBJ2-5, with TRBD2 identical over 7 bases. Trimming took 2 bases from V and 5 from J; bases not matched to a gene: 2. Germline values: CDR1 SGHVS, CDR2 FQNEAQ. The CDR3 is made up of 13 amino acids. CDR3 sequence: CASSLSGGETQYF. The DNA of the CDR3 is TGTGCCAGCAGCTTATCCGGGGGGGAGACCCAGTACTTC.

The chain joins TRBV24-1 to TRBJ2-2; D unresolved. The CDR3 is made up of 12 amino acids. Germline CDR1 and CDR2: KGHDR and SFDVKD. The V end was cut by 5 bases, the J end by 5 bases, with 5 bases between. The CDR3 reads CATSASTGELFF. The CDR3, as DNA: TGTGCCACCAGTGCTTCGACCGGGGAGCTGTTTTTT.

This chain connects TRBV18 to TRBJ2-7, with a weak D call TRBD1 (6 bases). The CDR3 loop spans 16 amino acids. Germline CDR1 KGHSH, CDR2 LQKENI. V was pared by 0 bases and J by 0 bases, with 12 bases between. The CDR3 loop is CASSPPTGHLSYEQYF. The CDR3, as DNA: TGTGCCAGCTCACCACCGACGGGACACCTCTCCTACGAGCAGTACTTC. Drawing the rest from reference TRBV18 and TRBJ2-7, the complete variable domain is NAGVMQNPRHLVRRRGQEARLRCSPMKGHSHVYWYRQLPEEGLKFMVYLQKENIIDESGMPKERFSAEFPKEGPSILRIQQVVRGDSAAYFCASSPPTGHLSYEQYFGPGTRLTVT.

The chain links TRBV19 to TRBJ2-1; a weak D match, TRBD2 (6 bases). Deletions cut 7 bases from V and 7 bases from J, with 17 bases between. This CDR3 has 14 residues. CDR1 and CDR2 from the germline V gene are LNHDA and SQIVND (reference sequence). The CDR3 nucleotides are TGTGCCAGTAACTTCTACGGGAGTTTAAATGAGCAGTTCTTC. Amino acid sequence: CASNFYGSLNEQFF.

The count of this clone is one. The rearrangement links TRBV15 to TRBJ2-7, with a tentative D call TRBD1 (6 bases). The CDR3 is made up of 13 amino acids. CDR1 is LNHNV, CDR2 YYDKDF, per germline (reference sequence). With 4 bases removed from V and 4 bases from J, the gap between germline ends came to 11 bases. Here the CDR3 reads CATSTRTAYEQYF. The CDR3 coding sequence is TGTGCCACCAGCACCCGGACAGCTTACGAGCAGTACTTC.

The genes are TRBV6-6 and TRBJ1-6, with 7 bases lining up with TRBD1. V lost 6 bases and J lost 8; bases outside the gene matches: 7. Germline V gene lookup returns CDR1 MNHNY and CDR2 SVGAGI (reference sequence). This CDR3 region has 14 residues. This CDR3 reads CASSKDREDSPLHF. The CDR3 DNA sequence: TGTGCCAGCAGCAAAGACAGGGAGGATTCACCCCTCCACTTT.

The gene calls are TRBV27 and TRBJ2-3, with a possible D match to TRBD1 (6 bases). The CDR3 sequence is 12 residues long. Trimming removed 5 bases from V and 6 bases from J, with 9 bases in between. Per the germline V gene, CDR1 is MNHEY and CDR2 is SMNVEV (reference sequence). In DNA form, the CDR3 reads TGTGCCAGCAGTACCACAGGGGATACGCAGTATTTT. It codes for CASSTTGDTQYF.

The chain joins TRBV12-1 to TRBJ2-1; TRBD2 reflects the table's D call only, with no check against the DNA. TRBV12-1 is recorded as a pseudogene. The CDR3 runs to 17 residues. The CDR3, as DNA: TGTGCCAGCAGCGCTTCTCAAGCGGGGGTAGGGAACAATGAGCAGTTCTTC. It yields the protein CASSASQAGVGNNEQFF.

The CDR3 sequence: CASSRRTGGANLYGYTF. CDR3 sequence (DNA): TGTGCCAGCAGTAGGAGGACAGGGGGCGCGAATCTCTATGGCTACACCTTC. The chain employs TRBV27 and TRBJ1-2; 11 nucleotides match TRBD1. Germline lookup yields CDR1 MNHEY and CDR2 SMNVEV (reference sequence). The CDR3 consists of 17 residues. The V segment lost 5 bases and the J segment 4 bases; nucleotides outside the gene matches: 12.

The chain carries TRBV4-1 and TRBJ1-1; D gene ambiguous. The CDR3 runs 13 residues. Germline V gives CDR1 MGHRA, CDR2 YSYEKL. Trimming removed 0 bases at V and 5 bases at J, with 7 bases between. The CDR3: CASSQDPGTEAFF. The CDR3 bases are TGCGCCAGCAGCCAAGATCCTGGGACTGAAGCTTTCTTT.

The rearrangement joins TRBV27 to TRBJ1-6; a weak D match, TRBD1 (6 bases). V shed 0 bases and J shed 1 base, with 10 bases lying between them. The germline CDR1 and CDR2 sequences are MNHEY and SMNVEV (reference sequence). The CDR3 spans 17 residues. CDR3 residues: CASSLSGGSSYNSPLHF. The CDR3 DNA sequence: TGTGCCAGCAGTTTATCGGGGGGCTCGTCCTATAATTCACCCCTCCACTTT.

This chain links TRBV12-3 or TRBV12-4 with TRBJ2-3, with 8 bases matching TRBD2. The V segment lost 6 bases and the J segment 13 bases; nucleotides outside the gene matches: 9. The CDR3 sequence is 12 residues long. Here the CDR3 DNA reads TGTGCCAGCAGCACCTTAGCGGGAAATGAGTATTTT. This encodes CASSTLAGNEYF.

The chain recombines TRBV7-8 with TRBJ1-5; 7 nucleotides match TRBD1. Germline V lookup: CDR1 SGHVS, CDR2 FQNEAQ. The CDR3 is made up of 15 amino acids. The V gene end was trimmed by 7 bases and the J gene end by 0 bases; junction bases not matched to a gene: 6. The CDR3 sequence is CASKGDRVSNQPQHF. CDR3 DNA: TGTGCCAGCAAGGGGGACAGAGTTAGCAATCAGCCCCAGCATTTT.

The chain has TRBV27 and TRBJ2-1, with D possibly TRBD1 on 5 matching bases. Looked up from germline, CDR1 is MNHEY and CDR2 is SMNVEV (reference sequence). V was cut by 3 bases and J by 6 bases, with 30 bases left in between. The CDR3 sequence is 20 residues long. The CDR3 DNA sequence: TGTGCCAGCAGTTTTCTTCGTACAGGCCCCCCCATCAAATCGGGCAATGAGCAGTTCTTC. Protein: CASSFLRTGPPIKSGNEQFF.

The gene calls are TRBV27 and TRBJ1-1; D is undetermined. The germline gives CDR1 MNHEY, CDR2 SMNVEV (reference sequence). V dropped 2 bases and J dropped 0 bases, with 7 bases sitting between them. The CDR3 consists of 14 residues. CDR3 sequence reads: CASSLTPLNTEAFF. Written as DNA, the CDR3 is TGTGCCAGCAGTTTAACACCCTTGAACACTGAAGCTTTCTTT.

The V gene is TRBV5-6, the J gene TRBJ1-1; 8 positions match TRBD1. The CDR3 loop spans 16 amino acids. The germline V gene encodes CDR1 SGHDT and CDR2 YYEEEE. J lost 1 base, V lost 0 bases, and 5 bases had no gene match. This CDR3 reads CASSLVPGQGNTEAFF. CDR3 sequence (DNA): TGTGCCAGCAGCTTGGTGCCCGGACAGGGGAACACTGAAGCTTTCTTT.